These 22 T cell receptor beta chains were sequenced from one sample in a study of blood T cell repertoires in COVID-19. Using immunoSEQ multiplex PCR, the repertoire was profiled, and TCRdb retains in-frame clones only, with some absent. This sample has 180,000 or so clones, with roughly 86% found just once. The sequenced sample was PBMCs or T cells enriched from blood (not recorded which). These receptors originate from a woman in her 30s who had recovered from COVID-19.

This clone was counted only a few times. The V and J genes are TRBV6-5 and TRBJ1-1; TRBD1 matches 9 bases. CDR1 MNHEY and CDR2 SVGAGI come from the germline V gene. The ends lost 6 bases at V and 5 bases at J; junction bases unmatched: 10. The CDR3 covers 15 residues. In DNA form, the CDR3 reads TGTGCCAGCAGCTTCAAACAGGGGGCCCTAACTGAAGCTTTCTTT. Amino acids: CASSFKQGALTEAFF.

This clone came up a few times. This chain uses TRBV5-4 with TRBJ1-1; D gene unclear. V was trimmed by 2 bases and J by 0 bases, leaving 2 bases between them. Germline CDR1 is SGHNT and CDR2 is YYREEE (reference sequence). CDR3 length: 12 residues. The CDR3, as DNA: TGTGCCAGCAGCTTTATGAACACTGAAGCTTTCTTT. It codes for CASSFMNTEAFF.

The chain is built from TRBV7-8 and TRBJ2-1, with TRBD2 identical over 12 bases. The CDR3 loop spans 15 amino acids. V was pared by 4 bases and J by 9 bases, with 7 bases of the junction left unmatched. From germline, CDR1 is SGHVS and CDR2 FQNEAQ. The CDR3 is CASSSTSGRAGEQFF. CDR3 nucleotide sequence: TGTGCCAGCAGCTCGACTAGCGGGAGAGCCGGTGAGCAGTTCTTC. Combining the CDR3 with reference TRBV7-8 and TRBJ2-1 gives the whole variable domain GAGVSQSPRYKVAKRGQDVALRCDPISGHVSLFWYQQALGQGPEFLTYFQNEAQLDKSGLPSDRFFAERPEGSVSTLKIQRTQQEDSAVYLCASSSTSGRAGEQFFGPGTRLTVL.

The rearrangement joins TRBV5-6 to TRBJ2-3; D might be TRBD1 (6 bases). V was trimmed by 0 bases and J by 13 bases, leaving 12 bases between them. The germline CDR1 and CDR2 sequences are SGHDT and YYEEEE. The length of the CDR3 is 12 residues. The CDR3 sequence: CASSLGGLKEYF. The DNA of the CDR3 is TGTGCCAGCAGCTTGGGGGGGCTAAAGGAGTATTTT.

This CDR3 is CAIARGGEELFF. Written as DNA, the CDR3 is TGTGCCATCGCTCGAGGGGGCGAGGAGCTGTTTTTT. This sequence joins TRBV10-3 and TRBJ2-2, with TRBD1 identical over 7 bases. Germline CDR1 and CDR2: ENHRY and SYGVKD. The CDR3 loop spans 12 amino acids. J was trimmed by 10 bases and V by 8 bases; bases with no gene match: 7.

The chain couples TRBV7-9 to TRBJ2-2; 15 bases are a match to TRBD2. The V gene end was trimmed by 5 bases and the J gene end by 7 bases; junction bases not matched to a gene: 5. Germline V gives CDR1 SEHNR, CDR2 FQNEAQ (reference sequence). This CDR3 has 16 residues. The CDR3 region is CASSGGLAGGDGELFF. CDR3 nucleotide sequence: TGTGCCAGCAGCGGGGGACTAGCGGGAGGTGACGGGGAGCTGTTTTTT.

J is TRBJ2-7 and V is TRBV27, with TRBD2 matching over 9 bases. The germline V gene has CDR1 MNHEY and CDR2 SMNVEV (reference sequence). The J segment lost 2 bases and the V segment lost 4 bases, leaving 9 bases of the junction unmatched. The CDR3 consists of 16 residues. The CDR3 loop reads CASSSGLGGRAYEQYF. The CDR3 region has the DNA TGTGCCAGCAGTTCGGGGCTTGGCGGGAGGGCCTACGAGCAGTACTTC.

The rearrangement uses TRBV6-5 and TRBJ2-1, with 8 bases that match TRBD2. V trimming: 5 bases; J trimming: 3 bases; junction bases outside the gene matches: 6. The CDR3 has 15 residues. Looked up from germline, CDR1 is MNHEY and CDR2 is SVGAGI. The CDR3 DNA sequence: TGTGCCAGCAGTACCCGGGGGGGCTTCTACAATGAGCAGTTCTTC. Translated, it gives CASSTRGGFYNEQFF.

The rearrangement joins TRBV11-2 to TRBJ2-7, with 12 bases identical to TRBD2. V lost 4 bases to trimming and J lost 3 bases; unmatched junction nucleotides: 4. CDR3 length equals 15 residues. The germline V gene encodes CDR1 SGHAT and CDR2 FQNNGV. This CDR3 reads CASSSRLAGDYEQYF. The CDR3 nucleotides are TGTGCCAGCAGCTCGAGACTAGCGGGAGACTACGAGCAGTACTTC.

The V and J genes are TRBV7-9 and TRBJ2-3; 9 bases fit TRBD1. With 1 base clipped from V and 6 bases from J, the junction kept 8 bases outside the gene matches. CDR3 size: 16 residues. The V gene's germline CDR1 is SEHNR and CDR2 FQNEAQ (reference sequence). CDR3: CASSLVTGGHRDTQYF. Here the CDR3 DNA reads TGTGCCAGCAGCTTAGTGACAGGGGGGCATAGGGATACGCAGTATTTT.

This clone showed up just a few times. V is TRBV6-5 and J is TRBJ2-7, with D tentatively TRBD2 (5 bases). The CDR3 is made up of 14 amino acids. From germline, CDR1 is MNHEY and CDR2 SVGAGI. Trimming took off 6 bases at V and 4 bases at J, with 16 bases between the two ends. CDR3 sequence reads: CASRRATSSYEQYF. Here the CDR3 DNA reads TGTGCCAGCAGGAGGGCTACCTCAAGTTACGAGCAGTACTTC.

The J gene is TRBJ1-1, the V gene TRBV29-1; D perhaps matches TRBD1 (6 bases). The CDR3 totals 13 residues. The V and J ends lost 2 bases and 5 bases respectively, with 12 bases between them. Germline CDR1 SQVTM, CDR2 ANQGSEA. This CDR3 is CSVETGTKTEAFF. In DNA form, the CDR3 reads TGCAGCGTTGAAACCGGGACAAAGACTGAAGCTTTCTTT.

The genes are TRBV5-1 and TRBJ2-2, with 8 bases lining up with TRBD1. V shed 0 bases and J 4 bases; nucleotides not matched to a gene: 5. The CDR3 has 16 amino acids. Germline CDR1 and CDR2: SGHRS and YFSETQ. The CDR3 DNA is TGCGCCAGCAGCTTGGAGTGGACAGGGATCACCGGGGAGCTGTTTTTT. Its translation is CASSLEWTGITGELFF.

The rearrangement joins TRBV29-1 to TRBJ2-2, with 8 nucleotides matching TRBD2. With V trimmed by 5 bases and J by 3 bases, 8 bases remained unmatched. The CDR3 loop spans 15 amino acids. Germline lookup yields CDR1 SQVTM and CDR2 ANQGSEA. CDR3 protein: CSVLRTSLDTGELFF. The CDR3 bases are TGCAGCGTTCTCCGGACTAGCCTCGACACCGGGGAGCTGTTTTTT.

J is TRBJ2-1 and V is TRBV11-2, with TRBD2 matching 8 bases. The CDR3 length is 15 residues. The junction had 7 bases not matched to a gene; V was cut back by 5 bases and J by 4 bases. Germline V gene sequence: CDR1 SGHAT, CDR2 FQNNGV. As DNA, the CDR3 is TGTGCCAGCAGCGCGCTTACGGGGGGGTACAATGAGCAGTTCTTC. It yields the protein CASSALTGGYNEQFF.

The chain couples TRBV12-3 or TRBV12-4 to TRBJ2-7, with 7 positions matching TRBD2. The CDR3 has 13 residues. Losses at the gene ends were 6 bases for V and 5 bases for J; bases not matched to a gene: 7. The CDR3, as DNA: TGTGCCAGCAGCGCCACTAGCGCCGACGAGCAGTACTTC. This gives the protein CASSATSADEQYF.

V is TRBV5-1 and J is TRBJ2-3; 11 bases fit TRBD2. The CDR3 loop spans 18 amino acids. V lost 6 bases, J lost 2 bases, and 14 bases stayed unmatched. Germline CDR1 reads SGHRS; CDR2 reads YFSETQ. CDR3 nucleotide sequence: TGCGCCAGCACTATTAGCGGGAGGGCTGGTACGGCCACAGATACGCAGTATTTT. This sequence encodes CASTISGRAGTATDTQYF.

This clone was found a few times. The rearrangement uses TRBV5-4 and TRBJ1-2; TRBD1 matches at 7 bases. Trimming removed 0 bases from V and 4 bases from J; junction bases left unmatched: 6. The germline gives CDR1 SGHNT, CDR2 YYREEE (reference sequence). The CDR3 consists of 15 residues. As DNA, the CDR3 is TGTGCCAGCAGCTTGGCCGCGACAGGGCCCTATGGCTACACCTTC. It codes for CASSLAATGPYGYTF.

The J gene is TRBJ2-3, the V gene TRBV12-5; 7 bases line up with TRBD1. Germline assignment: CDR1 LGHNT and CDR2 FRNRAP. This CDR3 has 12 residues. Unmatched junction bases numbered 1, after V lost 6 bases and J lost 4 bases. The CDR3 bases are TGTGCTAGTGGGACAGGGTCAGATACGCAGTATTTT. Translated: CASGTGSDTQYF.

This chain connects TRBV29-1 to TRBJ1-1; no clear D. The germline V gene has CDR1 SQVTM and CDR2 ANQGSEA. The V end was cut by 6 bases, the J end by 6 bases, with 20 bases between. CDR3 length: 14 amino acids. CDR3 sequence: CSVEREVGIAEAFF. The CDR3 DNA reads as TGCAGCGTGGAAAGGGAGGTAGGCATCGCTGAAGCTTTCTTT.

The V call is TRBV10-1, the J call TRBJ1-6; 9 bases are a match to TRBD1. CDR3 size: 16 residues. The germline gives CDR1 WNHNN, CDR2 SYGVQD (reference sequence). V was clipped by 2 bases and J by 4 bases; unmatched bases: 3. CDR3 region: CASSEDRGGYNSPLHF. The CDR3 DNA is TGCGCCAGCAGTGAGGACAGGGGGGGATATAATTCACCCCTCCACTTT.

The chain joins TRBV6-1 to TRBJ2-5; TRBD2 matches 13 bases. The CDR3 is 14 amino acids. Unmatched junction bases numbered 2, after V lost 5 bases and J lost 5 bases. Germline values: CDR1 MNHNS, CDR2 SASEGT. The CDR3 DNA follows: TGTGCCAGCAGTATACTAGCGGGAGGGGAGACCCAGTACTTC. This encodes CASSILAGGETQYF.